Each of the 31 T cell receptor beta chains below was sequenced from the same sample in a study of blood T cell repertoires in COVID-19. Method: immunoSEQ multiplex PCR; TCRdb's copy keeps in-frame clones and lacks some. The top ten clones hold 1% to 1.5% of a sample with about 300,000 clones, approximately 86% of them seen once. Sequenced: peripheral blood. These receptor sequences come from a man aged 70-80 years with acute or convalescent COVID-19.

This chain joins TRBV28 and TRBJ1-5, with TRBD1 matching over 9 bases. V dropped 7 bases and J dropped 0; count of bases not matched to a gene: 4. The CDR3 spans 15 residues. Germline V gene lookup returns CDR1 MDHEN and CDR2 SYDVKM. The CDR3 sequence is CASTGTGFSNQPQHF. The CDR3 DNA follows: TGTGCCAGCACCGGGACAGGGTTTAGCAATCAGCCCCAGCATTTT.

The table lists this clone with a count of one. The chain joins TRBV19 to TRBJ2-5; 8 bases fit TRBD1. CDR3 size: 14 residues. Germline CDR1 reads LNHDA; CDR2 reads SQIVND (reference sequence). Losses at the gene ends were 6 bases for V and 1 base for J; bases not matched to a gene: 4. CDR3 loop: CASRTTGVQETQYF. The DNA of the CDR3 is TGTGCCAGTAGGACGACAGGGGTCCAAGAGACCCAGTACTTC.

This chain connects TRBV29-1 to TRBJ2-5; 10 positions agree with TRBD1. Germline V gene data show CDR1 as SQVTM and CDR2 as ANQGSEA. The length of the CDR3 is 14 residues. After removal of 6 bases from V and 0 bases from J, the junction contained 4 bases not matched to a gene. The CDR3, as DNA: TGCAGCGTGAGGACAGGGGGGAACCAAGAGACCCAGTACTTC. Translated, it gives CSVRTGGNQETQYF.

CDR3 region: CASSFGTGSEQYF. For the CDR3, the DNA is TGTGCCAGCAGCTTTGGGACAGGGAGCGAGCAGTACTTC. The rearrangement joins TRBV13 to TRBJ2-7, with TRBD1 matching 9 bases. V gave up 3 bases and J gave up 6 bases; unmatched junction bases: 3. CDR1 and CDR2 from the germline V gene are PRHDT and FYEKMQ (reference sequence). The CDR3 spans 13 residues.

The V and J genes are TRBV30 and TRBJ1-1, with D possibly being TRBD1 (5 bases). Germline values: CDR1 GTSNPN, CDR2 SVGIG (reference sequence). This CDR3 comprises 15 residues. With 3 bases removed from V and 3 bases from J, the gap between germline ends came to 17 bases. CDR3 DNA sequence: TGTGCCTGGAGACAACGCAGGGCGGGGCACACTGAAGCTTTCTTT. It yields the protein CAWRQRRAGHTEAFF.

The chain combines TRBV7-2 with TRBJ2-2; TRBD1 matches 8 bases. CDR1 SGHTA and CDR2 FQGNSA come from the germline V gene. The trim removed 4 bases at V and 2 bases at J, leaving 6 bases unmatched. The CDR3 has 16 residues. The CDR3 coding sequence is TGTGCCAGCAGCTCACGACAGGGGATCAACACCGGGGAGCTGTTTTTT. Its protein product is CASSSRQGINTGELFF.

This chain connects TRBV5-1 to TRBJ2-6; TRBD1 matches 7 bases. Germline V lookup: CDR1 SGHRS, CDR2 YFSETQ. The length of the CDR3 is 15 residues. The V gene end was trimmed by 6 bases and the J gene end by 4 bases; junction bases not matched to a gene: 7. CDR3: CASTPDRPGANVLTF. Here the CDR3 DNA reads TGCGCCAGCACTCCGGACAGGCCCGGGGCCAACGTCCTGACTTTC.

Remarks on this clone: Additional DNA sequences in this sample encode the identical CDR3. The J gene is TRBJ1-2, the V gene TRBV28; a weak D match, TRBD1 (5 bases). This CDR3 is 13 amino acids long. Germline assignment: CDR1 MDHEN and CDR2 SYDVKM. The ends were cut back, 2 bases at V and 4 bases at J, with 8 bases in the middle. CDR3 region: CASSLGQGYGYTF. The CDR3 region has the DNA TGTGCCAGCAGTTTAGGCCAGGGCTATGGCTACACCTTC.

The gene calls are TRBV21-1 and TRBJ2-5; no check of the table's D call, TRBD2, against the DNA was made. TRBV21-1 is designated a pseudogene. The CDR3 totals 16 residues. CDR3 in amino acids: CASSKEAAREGETQYF. The CDR3 DNA reads as TGTGCCAGCAGCAAAGAAGCGGCGAGGGAAGGGGAGACCCAGTACTTC.

The chain is built from TRBV3-1 (or the pseudogene TRBV3-2) and TRBJ2-1; 8 bases fit TRBD2. The germline V gene encodes CDR1 LGHDT and CDR2 YNNKEL (reference sequence). J was trimmed by 3 bases and V by 4 bases; bases with no gene match: 8. The CDR3 sequence is 16 residues long. Here the CDR3 reads CASSPAGSGGYNEQFF. The CDR3 DNA reads TGTGCCAGCAGCCCCGCCGGGAGCGGGGGCTACAATGAGCAGTTCTTC.

The genes are TRBV5-1 and TRBJ2-3, with D possibly matching TRBD2 (6 bases). CDR3 size: 16 residues. CDR1 and CDR2 from the germline V gene are SGHRS and YFSETQ. V was shortened by 0 bases and J by 1 base, with 12 bases between the two germline ends. The DNA for the CDR3 is TGCGCCAGCAGCTTGGCAGGAAGACTAGGCACAGATACGCAGTATTTT. Its protein product is CASSLAGRLGTDTQYF.

This clone was observed a few times. The DNA of the CDR3 is TGTGCCAGCAGTCGGACACGACAGAGCCCCTCACCCCTCCACTTT. Protein sequence: CASSRTRQSPSPLHF. The chain couples TRBV6-6 to TRBJ1-6; maybe TRBD1 (5 bases). V was clipped by 5 bases and J by 10 bases, with 18 bases between them. Germline lookup yields CDR1 MNHNY and CDR2 SVGAGI (reference sequence). The CDR3 length is 15 residues.

This chain connects TRBV7-3 to TRBJ1-1, with 7 bases that match TRBD1. The CDR3 runs to 18 residues. Per the germline V gene, CDR1 is SGHTA and CDR2 is FQGTGA. Trimming at V came to 2 bases and at J to 4 bases, leaving 16 bases not matched to a gene. CDR3 sequence: CASSLWAPTGTVSTEAFF. Here the CDR3 DNA reads TGTGCCAGCAGCTTATGGGCCCCGACCGGGACAGTCAGCACTGAAGCTTTCTTT.

CDR3 sequence reads: CASNTGETSNYGYTF. The CDR3 bases are TGTGCCAGCAATACGGGGGAGACCTCTAACTATGGCTACACCTTC. The chain recombines TRBV6-5 with TRBJ1-2, with D perhaps TRBD1 (5 bases). This CDR3 spans 15 amino acids. Germline V gene sequence: CDR1 MNHEY, CDR2 SVGAGI. Between the trimmed V and J ends, which lost 7 bases and 0 bases, there was a span of 15 bases.

In DNA form, the CDR3 reads TGTGCCAGCAGTCCCGTGGACAGCCCCCACGAGCAGTACTTC. Protein: CASSPVDSPHEQYF. The gene calls are TRBV28 and TRBJ2-7; D possibly corresponds to TRBD1 (6 bases). V lost 5 bases to trimming and J lost 5 bases, with 16 bases between them. Germline V gene sequence: CDR1 MDHEN, CDR2 SYDVKM. The CDR3 totals 14 residues.

The chain employs TRBV5-1 and TRBJ2-1; D is unclear. The CDR3 has 12 amino acids. The germline V and J ends were trimmed by 2 bases and 3 bases, with 3 bases remaining between them. Germline assignment: CDR1 SGHRS and CDR2 YFSETQ. The CDR3 loop is CASSFLYNEQFF. The CDR3 DNA reads as TGCGCCAGCAGCTTCCTCTACAATGAGCAGTTCTTC.

The chain recombines TRBV28 with TRBJ2-2; D possibly corresponds to TRBD2 (6 bases). CDR1 is MDHEN, CDR2 SYDVKM, per germline. This CDR3 region has 17 residues. The V end lost 4 bases, the J end lost 3 bases, and 18 bases lay between the germline ends. CDR3 in amino acids: CASSSYGGASYTGELFF. The CDR3 coding sequence is TGTGCCAGCAGTTCCTACGGAGGGGCTAGTTACACCGGGGAGCTGTTTTTT.

The rearrangement links TRBV7-8 to TRBJ1-2; weak D call: TRBD1 (6 bases). The CDR3 covers 13 residues. In germline, CDR1 is SGHVS, CDR2 FQNEAQ. Trimming took 7 bases from V and 8 from J, leaving 17 bases between them. DNA for the CDR3: TGTGCCAGCACCCCAACAGGGTCGGAAGGCTACACCTTC. The encoded protein is CASTPTGSEGYTF.

This sequence joins TRBV12-3 or TRBV12-4 and TRBJ2-7; no clear D. The CDR3 has 13 amino acids. The germline V and J ends were trimmed by 2 bases and 3 bases, with 8 bases remaining between them. The CDR3 DNA reads as TGTGCCAGCAGTTTAAGAGGTTACTACGAGCAGTACTTC. Its translation is CASSLRGYYEQYF.

This sequence joins TRBV7-9 and TRBJ2-1; 9 positions match TRBD1. Germline V gene lookup returns CDR1 SEHNR and CDR2 FQNEAQ (reference sequence). This CDR3 has 15 residues. V trimming: 4 bases; J trimming: 1 base; junction bases outside the gene matches: 2. CDR3 in DNA: TGTGCCAGCAGCTCGGACAGGGGATCCTACAATGAGCAGTTCTTC. It translates to CASSSDRGSYNEQFF.

The V call is TRBV7-2, the J call TRBJ2-7; tentatively, D is TRBD1 (5 bases). Trimming took off 5 bases at V and 3 bases at J, with 14 bases between the two ends. The CDR3 loop spans 14 amino acids. Germline values: CDR1 SGHTA, CDR2 FQGNSA. The CDR3 is CASSQKTAIYEQYF. Here the CDR3 DNA reads TGTGCCAGCAGCCAGAAGACAGCGATCTACGAGCAGTACTTC.

V usage is TRBV15 and J usage is TRBJ2-7; 13 bases match TRBD2. Per the germline V gene, CDR1 is LNHNV and CDR2 is YYDKDF (reference sequence). V trimming: 3 bases; J trimming: 3 bases; junction bases outside the gene matches: 5. This CDR3 spans 16 amino acids. CDR3 nucleotide sequence: TGTGCCACCAGCAGGGGACTAGCGGGGATGAACTACGAGCAGTACTTC. Protein product: CATSRGLAGMNYEQYF.

Comments on this clone: This may stem from a read error, because a much larger clone lies one nucleotide away. At the DNA level, this CDR3 is encoded by other sequences in the same sample as well. The V call is TRBV18, the J call TRBJ2-5; 9 nucleotides agree with TRBD1. With V trimmed by 3 bases and J by 5 bases, 1 base remained unmatched. The germline V gene has CDR1 KGHSH and CDR2 LQKENI. This CDR3 is built from 13 residues. The CDR3 DNA follows: TGTGCCAGCTCACCGGGACAGGGCGAGACCCAGTACTTC. It translates to CASSPGQGETQYF.

V gene TRBV19 combines with J gene TRBJ2-1; D gene uncertain. The V and J ends lost 5 bases and 9 bases respectively, with 11 bases between them. Germline-derived CDR1 and CDR2 are LNHDA and SQIVND (reference sequence). This CDR3 is 12 amino acids long. As DNA, the CDR3 is TGTGCCAGTAGTGAGAACTACGGTGAGCAGTTCTTC. It specifies CASSENYGEQFF.

In this sample, this clone turned up a few times. The V and J genes are TRBV4-2 and TRBJ2-7; D perhaps matches TRBD1 (5 bases). This CDR3 region has 15 residues. With 0 bases removed from V and 3 bases from J, the gap between germline ends came to 12 bases. Germline CDR1 reads LGHNA; CDR2 reads YNFKEQ. The CDR3 coding sequence is TGTGCCAGCAGCCAAGATCAGGGTTTCAACTACGAGCAGTACTTC. Its protein product is CASSQDQGFNYEQYF.

This clone was recorded once. The V gene is TRBV5-5, the J gene TRBJ1-1; 11 bases agree with TRBD1. After removal of 5 bases from V and 6 bases from J, the junction contained 6 bases not matched to a gene. The germline CDR1 and CDR2 sequences are SGHKS and YYEKEE (reference sequence). The CDR3 is 14 amino acids. The CDR3 loop reads CASSRDRGFPEAFF. The DNA for the CDR3 is TGTGCCAGCAGTAGGGACAGGGGGTTCCCTGAAGCTTTCTTT.

The chain couples TRBV21-1 to TRBJ2-7; TRBD2, the table's D call, was not compared with the DNA. TRBV21-1 is designated a pseudogene. The CDR3 consists of 15 residues. The CDR3 reads CASSKGGLGLNEQYF. Written as DNA, the CDR3 is TGTGCCAGCAGCAAAGGGGGACTAGGCCTGAACGAGCAGTACTTC.

The V gene is TRBV5-4, the J gene TRBJ2-2, with no clear D. Trimming left V 3 bases short and J 6 bases short, with 12 bases between. The CDR3 extends over 14 amino acids. Germline CDR1 is SGHNT and CDR2 is YYREEE (reference sequence). CDR3 amino acids: CASSSATGSGELFF. CDR3 DNA sequence: TGTGCCAGCAGCTCCGCAACTGGTTCCGGGGAGCTGTTTTTT.

This chain connects TRBV7-2 to TRBJ1-2; maybe TRBD1 (5 bases). This CDR3 spans 14 amino acids. The V and J ends lost 3 bases and 7 bases respectively, with 15 bases between them. CDR1 and CDR2 from the germline V gene are SGHTA and FQGNSA. CDR3 region: CASSFSGQGPGYTF. In DNA, the CDR3 is TGTGCCAGCAGCTTCTCGGGTCAGGGCCCTGGCTACACCTTC.

The V gene is TRBV3-1 (or the pseudogene TRBV3-2), the J gene TRBJ1-5, with TRBD1 matching over 8 bases. The germline V gene has CDR1 LGHDT and CDR2 YNNKEL (reference sequence). V trimming: 2 bases; J trimming: 0 bases; junction bases outside the gene matches: 15. CDR3 size: 20 residues. The CDR3 spells CASSQPRRTGKSYSNQPQHF. The CDR3 DNA is TGTGCCAGCAGCCAACCCCGTAGGACAGGGAAGAGTTATAGCAATCAGCCCCAGCATTTT.

This clone has a handful of counts. V and J are TRBV7-2 and TRBJ2-7, with 10 bases identical to TRBD1. Germline V CDR1 and CDR2: SGHTA, FQGNSA. The trim removed 5 bases at V and 2 bases at J, leaving 6 bases unmatched. The CDR3 loop spans 15 amino acids. CDR3 in DNA: TGTGCCAGCAGCCAAGGACAGGGGGAAACCTACGAGCAGTACTTC. Translated, it gives CASSQGQGETYEQYF.